This TCR beta chain was found in a study of STAT5B mutations in CD4+ large granular lymphocyte leukemia (dated by TCRdb to the early 2020s). Background for the entire study: Among the healthy controls, the CDR3 'QG' motif was associated with a particular HLA allele. The study compared the TCRbeta repertoires of patients with CD4+ T-cell large granular lymphocyte leukemia against the TCRbeta repertoires of healthy blood donors. Flow cytometry performed on FACSCanto II or FACSVerse showed that the purified fractions had more than 95% purity among lymphocytes.

About this clone itself: Its antigen is not yet known. The sample holds no much larger clone one base away, and base qualities are not on file.

Overall study outcomes, separate from this receptor: The data were not HLA-matched, and the relatively small sample size could explain the higher clonality seen in CD4+ compared with CD8+ T-LGLL. TRBV06-family usage was enriched among the top patient clones (8/27) compared with healthy controls (2/35). Each patient's main leukemic clonotypes were private, but roughly a quarter of these clonotypes showed up at low frequency in the non-leukemic repertoires of other patients. Greater clonality appeared to be present in CD4-sorted patient repertoires than in healthy CD4+ repertoires, and the difference was retained after the putative leukemic clones were removed.

Buffy coats from around 37 blood donors, supplied by the Finnish Red Cross blood service, were used as healthy controls. All TCR-sequenced material derived from peripheral blood: patient blood samples and healthy donor buffy coats. Peripheral blood mononuclear cells were isolated by Ficoll-Hypaque gradient centrifugation. CD4+ cells were purified magnetically from the buffy coats of healthy controls. The Gentra Puregene Cell and Tissue kit was used for genomic DNA extraction, and quantification was performed on a Qubit 2.0 fluorometer. From its cysteine to its phenylalanine, the CDR3 spans 18 amino acids. Only CDR3 DNA remains: 54 bases, in frame from the first base. The germline V gene supplies CDR1 MGHRA and CDR2 YSYEKL. V is cut by 4 bases and J by 1 base, and the space between the germline ends is 23 bases. The immunoSEQ assay at survey resolution was applied to genomic DNA for sequencing of TCRbeta rearrangements. As for how the authors treated the data: In the TCR sequencing data, the lowest productive clonotype frequency that could be detected was 2.59 x 10-5. Only productive TCRbeta rearrangements, defined as complete and in-frame sequences, were included in the analyses. Sample clonality was computed as Simpson clonality in the immunoSEQ Analyzer version 3.0. Based on frequency, clones were grouped as very rare, small, medium, large (1-20%) or hyperexpanded (>20%). OLGA 1.2.3 estimated generation probabilities, VDJtools produced V-gene circos plots, VDJdb was queried for specificities, and GLIPH identified CDR3 motifs. Held by TCRdb, this immuneACCESS table contains in-frame sequences only and omits some clones. Under half of the omission traces to an unresolved V gene where checked; the cause of the rest is unknown. V and J calls plus clone size are reproduced from that table; the DNA served to infer D and trimming. The sample has fewer than 45,000 clones on record, around 86% of them singletons. 2.6% of the sample is held by the ten biggest clonotypes.

Sequenced: CD4+ T cells from blood buffy coats. The receptor chain draws on TRBV4-1 and TRBJ2-7, with no confident D gene call. The TCR sequence derives from a human donor in good health. The CDR3 protein: CASSRQIVSVSDSYEQYF. The DNA sequence is given as TGCGCCAGCAGCCGTCAAATCGTTTCCGTCTCGGATTCCTACGAGCAGTACTTC.